These T cell receptor beta chains were read from a single sample in a study of identifying expanded T cells in peripheral blood. TCRdb keeps only in-frame clones here, not all; method: immunoSEQ multiplex PCR. Among some 65,000 clones listed, approximately 80% were seen once. Input material: blood. Receptor source: a person aged 18-70 years in good health. The CDR3 runs from the conserved cysteine through the conserved F or W. Fields, in order: V gene, CDR3 length, D gene, J gene, clone size, CDR3 protein, CDR3 DNA. D genes are given only for firm matches. Where a row states a size, it is once, few, many or the class of an expanded clone; other rows omit it.

TRBV7-2	15	TRBD1	TRBJ2-7	.	CASSLALGQGSEQYF	TGTGCCAGCAGCTTAGCTTTGGGACAGGGTTCCGAGCAGTACTTC
TRBV7-9	13	.	TRBJ1-5	.	CASSPRKGQPQHF	TGTGCCAGCAGCCCCCGTAAGGGCCAGCCCCAGCATTTT
TRBV14	17	TRBD2	TRBJ2-7	.	CASSAPGTSGRLYEQYF	TGTGCCAGCAGCGCGCCTGGGACTAGCGGGAGGCTCTACGAGCAGTACTTC
TRBV6-1	13	.	TRBJ2-7	.	CASPGPTTYEQYF	TGTGCCAGTCCGGGACCGACAACCTACGAGCAGTACTTC
TRBV30	15	.	TRBJ1-5	.	CAWSRSGGGDQPQHF	TGTGCCTGGAGTCGGTCGGGGGGCGGAGATCAGCCCCAGCATTTT
TRBV6-5	15	TRBD1	TRBJ1-2	.	CASSQFGDRVNGYTF	TGTGCCAGCAGCCAATTCGGCGACAGGGTGAATGGCTACACCTTC
TRBV6-1	14	.	TRBJ2-2	.	CASSEGSSRRELFF	TGTGCCAGCAGTGAAGGCTCTAGCAGGCGGGAGCTGTTTTTT
TRBV5-1	16	.	TRBJ2-2	.	CASSLVGGSNTGELFF	TGCGCCAGCAGCTTGGTGGGGGGCTCGAACACCGGGGAGCTGTTTTTT
TRBV11-2	16	.	TRBJ2-5	.	CASSLVTGGPRETQYF	TGTGCCAGCAGCTTAGTTACGGGGGGCCCCCGGGAGACCCAGTACTTC
TRBV9	15	TRBD2	TRBJ2-1	.	CASSAISGRTNEQFF	TGTGCCAGCAGCGCCATTAGCGGGAGGACCAATGAGCAGTTCTTC
TRBV7-2	13	.	TRBJ1-2	.	CASSVGSDYGYTF	TGTGCCAGCAGCGTAGGGTCAGACTATGGCTACACCTTC
TRBV25-1	14	.	TRBJ1-2	.	CASSDRELYHGYTF	TGTGCCAGCAGTGACAGGGAACTTTACCATGGCTACACCTTC
TRBV2	15	.	TRBJ2-5	.	CASSPDLATKETQYF	TGTGCCAGCAGCCCAGACCTAGCGACCAAAGAGACCCAGTACTTC
TRBV6-5	14	.	TRBJ1-1	.	CASSRKGWGAEAFF	TGTGCCAGCAGCCGCAAGGGGTGGGGCGCTGAAGCTTTCTTT
TRBV5-1	12	.	TRBJ2-2	.	CASTIGAGELFF	TGCGCCAGCACCATTGGGGCCGGGGAGCTGTTTTTT
TRBV2	16	TRBD2	TRBJ2-5	.	CASSETRLARSGTQYF	TGTGCCAGCAGTGAAACCCGACTAGCGAGGTCCGGGACCCAGTACTTC
TRBV6-1	15	.	TRBJ2-4	.	CASSAYREGKNIQYF	TGTGCCAGCAGTGCGTACAGGGAGGGCAAAAACATTCAGTACTTC
TRBV21-1	19	.	TRBJ1-5	.	CASSKRSSGGPVSNQPQHF	TGTGCCAGCAGCAAACGGTCCAGCGGGGGCCCCGTGAGCAATCAGCCCCAGCATTTT
TRBV11-2	18	.	TRBJ2-6	.	CASSRVGKQQSRANVLTF	TGTGCCAGCAGCAGGGTCGGCAAGCAACAAAGTCGGGCCAACGTCCTGACTTTC
TRBV5-1	14	.	TRBJ1-2	few	CASSSSQQGYGYTF	TGCGCCAGCAGCTCTTCCCAACAGGGCTATGGCTACACCTTC
TRBV9	16	TRBD2	TRBJ2-7	once	CASSPKEGGRFDEQYF	TGTGCCAGCAGCCCAAAGGAGGGCGGGAGATTCGACGAGCAGTACTTC
TRBV19	17	.	TRBJ1-5	.	CASSIGRLPGSNQPQHF	TGTGCCAGTAGTATAGGGAGACTCCCCGGAAGCAATCAGCCCCAGCATTTT
TRBV6-5	14	.	TRBJ1-2	.	CASRHLDGDYGYTF	TGTGCCAGCAGACACTTGGATGGCGACTATGGCTACACCTTC
TRBV7-9	16	.	TRBJ1-3	.	CASSLGAPRGGNTIYF	TGTGCCAGCAGCTTAGGCGCGCCGAGAGGCGGAAACACCATATATTTT
TRBV19	13	.	TRBJ2-1	once	CASSLGRALGQFF	TGTGCCAGTAGTCTTGGACGGGCTTTGGGGCAGTTCTTC
TRBV7-2	15	TRBD1	TRBJ2-1	.	CASTEQGALGNEQFF	TGTGCCAGCACCGAACAGGGGGCGCTAGGAAATGAGCAGTTCTTC
TRBV29-1	13	.	TRBJ1-2	few	CSVEETVNNGYTF	TGCAGCGTTGAAGAGACAGTGAATAATGGCTACACCTTC
TRBV7-9	15	.	TRBJ2-5	.	CASSQRTGREETQYF	TGTGCCAGCAGCCAAAGGACAGGGAGGGAAGAGACCCAGTACTTC
TRBV19	13	.	TRBJ1-5	.	CASAGDSNQPQHF	TGTGCTTCTGCCGGGGATAGCAATCAGCCCCAGCATTTT
TRBV19	15	.	TRBJ1-5	.	CASSMKDSRDQPQHF	TGTGCCAGTAGTATGAAGGACAGCCGTGATCAGCCCCAGCATTTT
TRBV11-1	16	.	TRBJ2-3	.	CASSKRQEISTDTQYF	TGTGCCAGCAGCAAGAGACAGGAGATAAGCACAGATACGCAGTATTTT
TRBV5-1	13	TRBD1	TRBJ2-5	.	CASSGQDQETQYF	TGCGCCAGCAGCGGACAGGACCAAGAGACCCAGTACTTC
TRBV6-5	16	.	TRBJ2-5	once	CASSYSKSGVQETQYF	TGTGCCAGCAGTTACTCGAAATCCGGTGTCCAGGAGACCCAGTACTTC
TRBV5-1	11	.	TRBJ2-7	.	CASSLSTILYF	TGCGCCAGCAGCTTGTCCACGATTCTGTACTTC
TRBV7-8	15	TRBD1	TRBJ1-1	.	CASSRRTGGSVEAFF	TGTGCCAGCAGCCGACGGACAGGGGGCTCAGTTGAAGCTTTCTTT
TRBV4-3	15	.	TRBJ1-2	.	CASSPTIGSNYGYTF	TGCGCCAGCAGCCCGACAATAGGGTCTAACTATGGCTACACCTTC
TRBV7-9	16	.	TRBJ1-4	once	CASSLVVGPGEEKLFF	TGTGCCAGCAGCTTAGTAGTTGGGCCAGGGGAGGAAAAACTGTTTTTT
TRBV19	14	.	TRBJ1-1	.	CATSGSGGGTEAFF	TGTGCCACCTCTGGGTCGGGGGGCGGCACTGAAGCTTTCTTT
TRBV11-2	15	TRBD1	TRBJ1-1	.	CASSQHRGVNTEAFF	TGTGCCAGCAGCCAACACAGGGGTGTGAACACTGAAGCTTTCTTT
TRBV7-6	14	.	TRBJ2-2	.	CASSLNRDTGELFF	TGTGCCAGCAGCTTAAACAGGGACACCGGGGAGCTGTTTTTT
TRBV7-8	15	TRBD1	TRBJ2-1	.	CASSADSRTGFEQFF	TGTGCCAGCAGCGCAGATTCACGGACAGGGTTTGAGCAGTTCTTC
TRBV19	17	TRBD1	TRBJ2-1	.	CASSNVVRDRGTGEQFF	TGTGCCAGTAGTAATGTGGTACGGGACAGGGGCACAGGAGAGCAGTTCTTC
TRBV9	15	.	TRBJ1-2	.	CASSVEAGGAYGYTF	TGTGCCAGCAGCGTAGAAGCGGGGGGGGCCTATGGCTACACCTTC
TRBV5-1	16	TRBD2	TRBJ2-3	.	CASSPGLAGGTDTQYF	TGCGCCAGCAGCCCAGGACTAGCGGGGGGCACAGATACGCAGTATTTT
TRBV5-6	16	.	TRBJ2-5	.	CASSLTPTGIQETQYF	TGTGCCAGCAGCTTGACGCCGACAGGAATACAAGAGACCCAGTACTTC
TRBV27	16	TRBD2	TRBJ2-7	medium-sized	CASSHLLAGGANEQYF	TGTGCCAGCAGTCACCTACTAGCGGGAGGAGCTAACGAGCAGTACTTC
TRBV19	14	.	TRBJ1-6	.	CASSIGPLNSPLHF	TGTGCCAGTAGTATAGGACCGTTAAATTCACCCCTCCACTTT
TRBV5-4	14	.	TRBJ2-3	.	CASSLPPGTDTQYF	TGTGCCAGCAGCTTGCCCCCAGGGACAGATACGCAGTATTTT